This TCR beta chain comes out of a study of CD8 T cells in ankylosing spondylitis. Study results and caveats: Earlier work had already found some motif variants in reactive arthritis synovial fluid and blood. About 8 highly homologous variants made up a TCR beta motif that seemed to typify ankylosing spondylitis blood. Clones linked to disease were reported to show significant enrichment in matched ankylosing spondylitis synovial fluid.

Each CDR3 protein gets one entry after TCRdb re-called the 5' RACE reads with MiXCR. The table has about 200,000 distinct CDR3 sequences, under 30% seen once. This clonotype came up many times. The target antigen is unknown. The V and J ends lost 2 bases and 1 base respectively, with 9 bases between them. The CDR3 is 14 residues long. Germline CDR1 is SGHRS and CDR2 is YFSETQ. The sequenced material came from blood, either unsorted or a sorted T cell fraction (not recorded which). The chain links TRBV5-1 to TRBJ1-1; maybe TRBD1 (6 bases). This clonotype was sampled from a male donor with ankylosing spondylitis or in good health (not recorded which). The CDR3 protein is CASSFDRRNTEAFF. In DNA, the CDR3 is TGCGCCAGCAGCTTTGACAGGAGGAACACTGAAGCTTTCTTT.